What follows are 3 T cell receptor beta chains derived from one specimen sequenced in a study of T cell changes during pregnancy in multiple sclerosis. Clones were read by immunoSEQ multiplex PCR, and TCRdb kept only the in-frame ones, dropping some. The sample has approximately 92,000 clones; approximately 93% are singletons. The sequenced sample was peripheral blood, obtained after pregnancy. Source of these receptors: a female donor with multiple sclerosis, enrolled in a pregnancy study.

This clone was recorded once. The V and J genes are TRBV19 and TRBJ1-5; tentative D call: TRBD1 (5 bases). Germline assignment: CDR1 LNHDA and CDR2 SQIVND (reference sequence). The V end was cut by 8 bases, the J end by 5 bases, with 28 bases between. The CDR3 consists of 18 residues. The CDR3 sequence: CASDQGRDSGGVYQPQHF. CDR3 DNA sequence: TGTGCCAGTGATCAGGGCCGGGACTCTGGGGGGGTTTATCAGCCCCAGCATTTT.

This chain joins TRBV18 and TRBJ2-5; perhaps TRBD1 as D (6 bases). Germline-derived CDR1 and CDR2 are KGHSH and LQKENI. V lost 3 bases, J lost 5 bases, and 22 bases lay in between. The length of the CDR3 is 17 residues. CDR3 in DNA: TGTGCCAGCTCACCTCCCGGTTCCAGGGGCGGTTGGGAGACCCAGTACTTC. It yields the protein CASSPPGSRGGWETQYF.

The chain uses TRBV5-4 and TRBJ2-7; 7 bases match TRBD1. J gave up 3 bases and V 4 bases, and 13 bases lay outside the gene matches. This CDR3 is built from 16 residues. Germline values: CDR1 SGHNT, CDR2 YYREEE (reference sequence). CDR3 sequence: CASSTNLGTEIYEQYF. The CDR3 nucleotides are TGTGCCAGCAGCACGAACTTGGGGACAGAGATCTACGAGCAGTACTTC. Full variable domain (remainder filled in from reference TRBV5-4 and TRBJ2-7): ETGVTQSPTHLIKTRGQQVTLRCSSQSGHNTVSWYQQALGQGPQFIFQYYREEENGRGNFPPRFSGLQFPNYSSELNVNALELDDSALYLCASSTNLGTEIYEQYFGPGTRLTVT.